The 25 T cell receptor beta chains in this list originate from one sample, sequenced in a study of T cells after posttransplantation cyclophosphamide. TCRdb's copy holds only in-frame clones and misses some; the assay was immunoSEQ multiplex PCR. The sample contains some 61,000 clones, around 95% of which appear only once. Sequenced input: PBMCs. Receptor source: a woman in her thirties in good health and a related stem cell transplant donor.

The gene calls are TRBV11-2 and TRBJ1-1, with D uncertain. Between the trimmed V and J ends, which lost 5 bases and 0 bases, there was a span of 10 bases. CDR1 is SGHAT and CDR2 is FQNNGV in the germline V gene. The CDR3 has 14 amino acids. The CDR3 loop is CASSHRTVNTEAFF. The CDR3 coding sequence is TGTGCCAGCAGCCATAGGACGGTGAACACTGAAGCTTTCTTT.

The rearrangement uses TRBV5-1 and TRBJ2-7; 8 bases fit TRBD1. The V and J ends lost 3 bases and 5 bases, in that order; junction bases with no gene match: 7. The CDR3 covers 14 residues. The germline V gene has CDR1 SGHRS and CDR2 YFSETQ. DNA of the CDR3: TGCGCCAGCAGCTACTCGGACAGGGACCACGAGCAGTACTTC. Its protein product is CASSYSDRDHEQYF.

The rearrangement uses TRBV7-2 and TRBJ2-1; D call uncertain. Germline V gene lookup returns CDR1 SGHTA and CDR2 FQGNSA. This CDR3 comprises 15 residues. V was pared by 1 base and J by 8 bases, with 15 bases between. CDR3 DNA sequence: TGTGCCAGCAGCTTAGACCTGGGTACGTTTTATGAGCAGTTCTTC. This gives the protein CASSLDLGTFYEQFF.

This rearrangement joins TRBV5-4 to TRBJ1-1; 8 positions agree with TRBD1. From germline, CDR1 is SGHNT and CDR2 YYREEE (reference sequence). V lost 4 bases, J lost 1 base, and 6 bases stayed unmatched. The CDR3 sequence is 15 residues long. CDR3 coding DNA: TGTGCCAGCAGCGCGAACAGGGGGAAGAACACTGAAGCTTTCTTT. Amino acid sequence: CASSANRGKNTEAFF.

This chain uses TRBV19 with TRBJ1-1; no reliable D call. V lost 5 bases and J lost 3, with 16 bases in between. This CDR3 spans 15 amino acids. Germline V gives CDR1 LNHDA, CDR2 SQIVND (reference sequence). As DNA, the CDR3 is TGTGCCAGTAGTTCCCCAGGTCAAGTGGACACTGAAGCTTTCTTT. It specifies CASSSPGQVDTEAFF.

The genes are TRBV7-9 and TRBJ2-6, with D hard to call. CDR1 is SEHNR, CDR2 FQNEAQ, per germline (reference sequence). V lost 6 bases and J 0 bases, leaving 9 bases between the germline ends. CDR3 length equals 15 residues. This chain's CDR3 is CASSSTYSGANVLTF. DNA of the CDR3: TGTGCCAGCAGTTCCACGTACTCTGGGGCCAACGTCCTGACTTTC.

This clone was observed once. V usage is TRBV9 and J usage is TRBJ2-1, with D unresolved. V was trimmed by 0 bases and J by 0 bases, leaving 7 bases between them. The CDR3 is 15 amino acids. CDR1 is SGDLS, CDR2 YYNGEE, per germline. The CDR3, as DNA: TGTGCCAGCAGCGTAGGCGCGAACTCCTACAATGAGCAGTTCTTC. It is translated as CASSVGANSYNEQFF.

The CDR3 is CASSEVGRALHEQYF. The CDR3 nucleotides are TGTGCCAGCAGTGAAGTGGGTAGGGCACTCCACGAGCAGTACTTC. The genes are TRBV2 and TRBJ2-7; D unclear. The CDR3 consists of 15 residues. CDR1 is SNHLY and CDR2 is FYNNEI in the germline V gene. V lost 1 base and J 5 bases, leaving 15 bases between the germline ends.

The chain joins TRBV4-3 to TRBJ1-5; D ambiguous. CDR1 and CDR2 (germline): LGHNA, YSLEER. Trimming left V 0 bases short and J 0 bases short, with 0 bases between. The CDR3 spans 13 residues. The CDR3 DNA follows: TGCGCCAGCAGCCAAGATAGCAATCAGCCCCAGCATTTT. Its protein product is CASSQDSNQPQHF.

The chain has TRBV11-2 and TRBJ2-7; TRBD1 might be the D (6 bases). CDR3 length equals 15 residues. Germline V CDR1 and CDR2: SGHAT, FQNNGV. Deletions cut 7 bases from V and 6 bases from J, with 22 bases between. CDR3 region: CASTPLAGAYGEQYF. CDR3 in DNA: TGTGCCAGCACCCCCCTGGCAGGGGCTTACGGCGAGCAGTACTTC.

The chain employs TRBV5-4 and TRBJ1-2; D is uncertain. The CDR3 contains 13 residues. Germline V gene sequence: CDR1 SGHNT, CDR2 YYREEE (reference sequence). Trimming cost V 0 bases and J 2 bases, with 5 bases left between them. CDR3 DNA sequence: TGTGCCAGCAGCTTGGAGATGAACTATGGCTACACCTTC. It is translated as CASSLEMNYGYTF.

The chain carries TRBV27 and TRBJ1-1, with D possibly being TRBD1 (5 bases). Germline lookup yields CDR1 MNHEY and CDR2 SMNVEV (reference sequence). The CDR3 covers 16 residues. Trimming cost V 5 bases and J 4 bases, with 20 bases left between them. As DNA, the CDR3 is TGTGCCAGCAGTGTGGCGTATCAGGGAGGCAGCACTGAAGCTTTCTTT. The encoded protein is CASSVAYQGGSTEAFF.

The chain is built from TRBV5-6 and TRBJ2-2, with D possibly TRBD1 on 5 matching bases. Germline lookup yields CDR1 SGHDT and CDR2 YYEEEE. V was clipped by 3 bases and J by 3 bases, with 12 bases between them. The CDR3 is 15 residues long. This CDR3 reads CASSSGIGYTGELFF. As DNA, the CDR3 is TGTGCCAGCAGCTCAGGGATCGGGTACACCGGGGAGCTGTTTTTT.

The chain recombines TRBV10-3 with TRBJ1-6; 7 bases map to TRBD1. The germline CDR1 and CDR2 sequences are ENHRY and SYGVKD. Trimming at V came to 0 bases and at J to 9 bases, leaving 5 bases not matched to a gene. CDR3 length equals 15 residues. The CDR3 nucleotides read TGTGCCATCAGTGAGTCGCTAGGGGACAGTTCACCCCTCCACTTT. Translation: CAISESLGDSSPLHF.

V is TRBV5-1 and J is TRBJ2-7; no definite D call. CDR3 length: 13 residues. Per the germline V gene, CDR1 is SGHRS and CDR2 is YFSETQ. Between the trimmed V and J ends, which lost 4 bases and 0 bases, there was a span of 8 bases. CDR3 in amino acids: CASSAQSSYEQYF. The CDR3 DNA reads as TGCGCCAGCAGCGCCCAGAGCTCCTACGAGCAGTACTTC.

The chain is built from TRBV7-8 and TRBJ2-4, with D possibly matching TRBD1 (7 bases). With 5 bases removed from V and 4 bases from J, the gap between germline ends came to 15 bases. There are 15 residues in the CDR3. Germline assignment: CDR1 SGHVS and CDR2 FQNEAQ. The CDR3 bases are TGTGCCAGCAGCCGTGACAGGGCGGGAAAAAACATTCAGTACTTC. Amino acids: CASSRDRAGKNIQYF.

This clone was found once. The chain links TRBV5-5 to TRBJ2-7; tentative D call: TRBD1 (6 bases). V was pared by 4 bases and J by 3 bases, with 17 bases between. The CDR3 is 15 residues long. Germline CDR1 SGHKS, CDR2 YYEKEE (reference sequence). The CDR3 bases are TGTGCCAGCAGCCCCGGGACACTCGTAGGCTACGAGCAGTACTTC. Amino acid sequence: CASSPGTLVGYEQYF.

This chain connects TRBV6-1 to TRBJ2-7; perhaps TRBD2 as D (5 bases). The ends were cut back, 6 bases at V and 0 bases at J, with 12 bases in the middle. CDR1 MNHNS and CDR2 SASEGT come from the germline V gene. The CDR3 totals 14 residues. The DNA of the CDR3 is TGTGCCAGCAGGAGGACTCTAAGCTCCTACGAGCAGTACTTC. Its protein product is CASRRTLSSYEQYF.

This clone was counted a few times. This chain connects TRBV4-3 to TRBJ1-1, with a tentative D call TRBD1 (6 bases). Germline values: CDR1 LGHNA, CDR2 YSLEER. The ends were cut back, 4 bases at V and 6 bases at J, with 12 bases in the middle. The CDR3 extends over 13 amino acids. The DNA for the CDR3 is TGCGCCAGCAGCCGAAGAGGGGGATCTGAAGCTTTCTTT. It yields the protein CASSRRGGSEAFF.

The V gene is TRBV29-1, the J gene TRBJ1-1, with D perhaps matching TRBD1 (6 bases). This CDR3 is built from 16 residues. The V end lost 3 bases, the J end lost 3 bases, and 20 bases lay between the germline ends. The germline V gene encodes CDR1 SQVTM and CDR2 ANQGSEA. Here the CDR3 DNA reads TGCAGCGTTGATGTGGAGGGTAGGGGGGGTCACACTGAAGCTTTCTTT. Protein product: CSVDVEGRGGHTEAFF. Full variable domain (missing parts from reference TRBV29-1 and TRBJ1-1): SAVISQKPSRDICQRGTSLTIQCQVDSQVTMMFWYRQQPGQSLTLIATANQGSEATYESGFVIDKFPISRPNLTFSTLTVSNMSPEDSSIYLCSVDVEGRGGHTEAFFGQGTRLTVV.

V gene TRBV19 combines with J gene TRBJ1-5, with 9 bases lining up with TRBD1. J gave up 6 bases and V 4 bases, and 10 bases lay outside the gene matches. Germline CDR1 is LNHDA and CDR2 is SQIVND (reference sequence). The CDR3 is 16 residues long. The DNA of the CDR3 is TGTGCCAGTAGTACCAGGACAGGGGACCGGCGTCAGCCCCAGCATTTT. Protein: CASSTRTGDRRQPQHF.

V gene TRBV7-2 combines with J gene TRBJ1-2; D gene ambiguous. The CDR3 extends over 13 amino acids. Germline loops: CDR1 SGHTA, CDR2 FQGNSA. V was trimmed by 5 bases and J by 1 base, leaving 8 bases between them. The CDR3 sequence is CASSTTVNYGYTF. The CDR3 DNA reads TGTGCCAGCAGCACAACAGTTAACTATGGCTACACCTTC.

This clone was detected only a few times. The chain joins TRBV7-9 to TRBJ1-6; no firm D call. CDR1 and CDR2 from the germline V gene are SEHNR and FQNEAQ (reference sequence). There are 14 residues in the CDR3. V was trimmed by 4 bases and J by 7 bases, leaving 11 bases between them. The CDR3 spells CASSSGTANSPLHF. The CDR3 region has the DNA TGTGCCAGCAGCTCCGGTACGGCGAATTCACCCCTCCACTTT.

This rearrangement joins TRBV7-9 to TRBJ1-1; weak D call: TRBD1 (6 bases). Germline V gene data show CDR1 as SEHNR and CDR2 as FQNEAQ (reference sequence). This CDR3 comprises 13 residues. The ends were cut back, 6 bases at V and 6 bases at J, with 14 bases in the middle. CDR3 in amino acids: CASSVAGEAEAFF. The CDR3 DNA reads as TGTGCCAGCAGTGTCGCAGGGGAGGCTGAAGCTTTCTTT.

The gene calls are TRBV5-6 and TRBJ2-7; 7 bases fit TRBD2. J lost 2 bases, V lost 4 bases, and 3 bases had no gene match. CDR1 is SGHDT and CDR2 is YYEEEE in the germline V gene. CDR3 length equals 13 residues. The CDR3 region is CASSIGTTYEQYF. As DNA, the CDR3 is TGTGCCAGCAGCATAGGGACTACCTACGAGCAGTACTTC.